This T cell receptor (beta chain) comes out of a study of CD8 T cells in ankylosing spondylitis (dated by TCRdb to the late 2010s). Regarding the study in general: T cell receptor beta repertoires were profiled in healthy donors and ankylosing spondylitis patients so that disease-linked TCR variants could be found. The full study cohort was made up of about two dozen ankylosing spondylitis patients and 108 healthy donors. Peripheral blood was sampled, and synovial fluid was also collected from ankylosing spondylitis patients.

To note about this clonotype: No cognate antigen has been identified for it. No qualities accompany the bases; no much larger clone lies one base away.

Beyond this particular receptor, the publication reports: The disease-linked clones were reported as significantly enriched in matched synovial fluid samples from ankylosing spondylitis patients. Some of the motif variants had been reported before in the synovial fluid and blood of reactive arthritis patients, a finding that suggests common disease-initiation mechanisms. A CD8+ phenotype was shown by the disease-linked clones, which were found at relatively low frequencies in peripheral blood. A TCR beta motif made up of several highly homologous amino acid variants appeared to be characteristic of blood from ankylosing spondylitis patients.

Sequencing was carried out with an Illumina HiSeq 2500. TCR beta libraries were prepared by quantitative 5'-RACE with molecular barcodes. As for the authors' bioinformatics: A new computational method, built on a probabilistic model of VDJ rearrangement, was used to identify disease-linked TCR variants. TCRdb passed the public sequencing reads through fastp at Q25 and MiXCR, retaining productive beta sequences. Rows with one shared CDR3 protein collapse into an entry with the most common genes and DNA. The V and J calls come from TCRdb's annotation, not from the publication. The sample records 80,000 to 90,000 distinct CDR3 sequences, approximately 30% of which are singletons. The ten largest clones capture around 59% of the sample. The germline V gene (reference sequence) specifies DFQATT as CDR1 and SNEGSKA as CDR2. The junction shows trimming of 6 bases on V and 5 bases on J, and the gene matches do not reach 10 bases of it. CDR3 length: 14 amino acids, cysteine to phenylalanine. Only the CDR3 DNA is retained, 42 bases long and in frame from the first base.

The sample was blood, either unsorted or a sorted T cell fraction (not recorded which). This sequence was found in a male donor with ankylosing spondylitis or in good health (not recorded which). The sequence is built from TRBV20-1 and TRBJ2-3; TRBD2 matches 8 bases in the middle. The nucleotides are TGCAGTGCCGAGGGGGGTAGCGGGGAAGATACGCAGTATTTT. Its protein is CSAEGGSGEDTQYF.